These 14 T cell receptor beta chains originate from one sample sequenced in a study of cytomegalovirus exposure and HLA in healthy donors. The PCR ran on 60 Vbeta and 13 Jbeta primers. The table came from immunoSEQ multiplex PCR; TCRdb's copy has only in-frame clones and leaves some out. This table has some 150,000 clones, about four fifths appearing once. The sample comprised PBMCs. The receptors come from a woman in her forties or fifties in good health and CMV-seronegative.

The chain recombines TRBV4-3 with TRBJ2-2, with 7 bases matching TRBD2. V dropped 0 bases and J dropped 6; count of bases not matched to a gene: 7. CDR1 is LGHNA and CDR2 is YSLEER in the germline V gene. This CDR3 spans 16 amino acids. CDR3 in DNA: TGCGCCAGCAGCCAAGATAGTGCGGGAGCCGCCGGGGAGCTGTTTTTT. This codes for CASSQDSAGAAGELFF.

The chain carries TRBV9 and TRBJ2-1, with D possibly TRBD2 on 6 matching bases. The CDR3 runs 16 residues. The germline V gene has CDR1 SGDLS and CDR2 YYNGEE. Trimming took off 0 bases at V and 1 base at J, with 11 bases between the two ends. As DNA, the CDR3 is TGTGCCAGCAGCGTAGCGGAGGGAGTATCCTACAATGAGCAGTTCTTC. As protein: CASSVAEGVSYNEQFF.

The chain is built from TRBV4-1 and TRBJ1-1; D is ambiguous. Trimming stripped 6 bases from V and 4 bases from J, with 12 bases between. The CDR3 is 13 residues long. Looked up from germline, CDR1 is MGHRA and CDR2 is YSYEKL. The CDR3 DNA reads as TGCGCCAGCAGTCCTAGGATGAGCACTGAAGCTTTCTTT. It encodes CASSPRMSTEAFF.

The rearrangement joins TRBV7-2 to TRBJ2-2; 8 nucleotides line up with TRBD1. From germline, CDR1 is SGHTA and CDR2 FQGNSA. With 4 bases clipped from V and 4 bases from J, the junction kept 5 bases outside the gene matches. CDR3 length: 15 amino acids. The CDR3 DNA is TGTGCCAGCAGCTGGACAGGGATTTCCACCGGGGAGCTGTTTTTT. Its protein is CASSWTGISTGELFF.

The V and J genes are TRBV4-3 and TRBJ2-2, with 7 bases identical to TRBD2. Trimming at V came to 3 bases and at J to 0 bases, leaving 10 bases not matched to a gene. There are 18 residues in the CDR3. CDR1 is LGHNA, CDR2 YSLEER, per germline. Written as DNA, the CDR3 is TGCGCCAGCAGCCAGGATTATAGCGGGCATGCGAACACCGGGGAGCTGTTTTTT. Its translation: CASSQDYSGHANTGELFF.

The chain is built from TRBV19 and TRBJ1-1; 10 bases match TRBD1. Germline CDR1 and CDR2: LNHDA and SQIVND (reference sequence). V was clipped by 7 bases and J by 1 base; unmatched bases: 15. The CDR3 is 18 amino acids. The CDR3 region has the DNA TGTGCCAGTATCCGGACAGGGGGGAAGCTTACCCCGAACACTGAAGCTTTCTTT. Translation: CASIRTGGKLTPNTEAFF.

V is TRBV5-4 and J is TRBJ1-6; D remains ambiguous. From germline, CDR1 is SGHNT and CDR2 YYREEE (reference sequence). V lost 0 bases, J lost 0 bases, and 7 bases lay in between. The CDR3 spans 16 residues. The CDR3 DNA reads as TGTGCCAGCAGCTTGGCCGGGAGCTCCTATAATTCACCCCTCCACTTT. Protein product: CASSLAGSSYNSPLHF.

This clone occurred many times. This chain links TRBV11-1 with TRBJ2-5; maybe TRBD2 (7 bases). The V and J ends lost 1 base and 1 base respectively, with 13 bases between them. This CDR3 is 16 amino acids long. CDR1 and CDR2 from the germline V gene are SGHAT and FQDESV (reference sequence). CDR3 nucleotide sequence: TGTGCCAGCAGCTTAGGGGGGGGGCGGGTCCAAGAGACCCAGTACTTC. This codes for CASSLGGGRVQETQYF.

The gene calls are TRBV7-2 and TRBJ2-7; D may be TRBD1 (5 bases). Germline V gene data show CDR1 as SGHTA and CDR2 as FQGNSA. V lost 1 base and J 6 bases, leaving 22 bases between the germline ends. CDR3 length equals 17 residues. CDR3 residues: CASSLEFRVALPLEQYF. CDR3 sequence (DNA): TGTGCCAGCAGCTTAGAATTCAGGGTTGCGTTACCTCTCGAGCAGTACTTC.

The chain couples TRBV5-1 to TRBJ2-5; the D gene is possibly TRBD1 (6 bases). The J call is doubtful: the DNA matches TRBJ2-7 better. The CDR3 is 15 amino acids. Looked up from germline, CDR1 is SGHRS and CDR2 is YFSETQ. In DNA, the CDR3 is TGCGCCAGCAAGAGCCGGACAGCTAGCTCCTACGAGCAGTACTTC. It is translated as CASKSRTASSYEQYF.

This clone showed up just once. The CDR3 region has the DNA TGTGCCAGCAGCCTGGGGGGCCGTGACGGGAATGAGCAGTTCTTC. Translation gives CASSLGGRDGNEQFF. The chain couples TRBV5-6 to TRBJ2-1; D possibly uses TRBD1 or TRBD2 (6 bases each). CDR3 length: 15 residues. The germline V gene has CDR1 SGHDT and CDR2 YYEEEE. V was pared by 4 bases and J by 7 bases, with 18 bases between.

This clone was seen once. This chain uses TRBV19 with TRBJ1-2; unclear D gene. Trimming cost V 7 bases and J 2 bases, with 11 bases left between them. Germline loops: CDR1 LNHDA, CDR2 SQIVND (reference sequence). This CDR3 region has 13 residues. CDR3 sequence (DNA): TGTGCCAGTAATAACGTAGAGAACTATGGCTACACCTTC. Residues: CASNNVENYGYTF. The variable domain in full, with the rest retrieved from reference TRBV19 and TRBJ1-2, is DGGITQSPKYLFRKEGQNVTLSCEQNLNHDAMYWYRQDPGQGLRLIYYSQIVNDFQKGDIAEGYSVSREKKESFPLTVTSAQKNPTAFYLCASNNVENYGYTFGSGTRLTVV.

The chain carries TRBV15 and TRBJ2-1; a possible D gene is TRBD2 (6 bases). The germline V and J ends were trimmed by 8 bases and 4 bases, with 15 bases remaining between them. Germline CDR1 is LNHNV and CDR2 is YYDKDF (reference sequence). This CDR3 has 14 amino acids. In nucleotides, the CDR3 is TGTGCCACCGGAACCGGGACTCTATACAATGAGCAGTTCTTC. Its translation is CATGTGTLYNEQFF.

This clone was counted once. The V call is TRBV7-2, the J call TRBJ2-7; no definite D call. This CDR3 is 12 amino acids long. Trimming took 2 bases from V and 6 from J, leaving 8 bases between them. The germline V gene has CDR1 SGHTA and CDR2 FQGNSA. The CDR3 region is CASSLFASEQYF. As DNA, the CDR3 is TGTGCCAGCAGCTTATTCGCGAGCGAGCAGTACTTC.